This T cell receptor (beta chain) was captured by sequencing in a study of T cell changes during pregnancy in multiple sclerosis. Here immunoSEQ multiplex PCR was the method, and the copy in TCRdb shows in-frame clones only, minus some. In the table there are about 49,000 clones, around 92% of which are singletons. Germline V gene data show CDR1 as MNHEY and CDR2 as SVGAGI. The ends were cut back, 10 bases at V and 0 bases at J, with 10 bases in the middle. The CDR3 has 14 residues. Sequenced material: peripheral blood, taken after pregnancy. The chain employs TRBV6-5 and TRBJ2-6; no reliable D call. The sequence was obtained from a female donor with multiple sclerosis, enrolled in a pregnancy study. The CDR3 sequence: CATSSYSGANVLTF. The DNA of the CDR3 is TGTGCCACCTCCTCCTACTCTGGGGCCAACGTCCTGACTTTC.